The 20 T cell receptor beta chains below come from one sample, sequenced in a study of blood T cells in healthy people across ages. Sample-barcoded 5' priming and a J-beta primer mix drove a second PCR of 7 to 11 cycles. TCRdb itself ran the 5' RACE reads through MiXCR, one entry per CDR3 protein. This repertoire shows 1.5 million to 2 million distinct CDR3 sequences, about 35% found once; its top ten account for around 11%. Sequencing was done on a sample of blood. These receptors originate from a woman aged 25 to 45 in good health.

This clonotype was observed a few times. The chain carries TRBV7-3 and TRBJ1-1; 8 nucleotides match TRBD1. CDR1 and CDR2 from the germline V gene are SGHTA and FQGTGA. The junction had 9 bases not matched to a gene; V was cut back by 5 bases and J by 4 bases. This CDR3 spans 15 amino acids. The chain's CDR3 is CASSPQQGGFTEAFF. CDR3 DNA sequence: TGTGCCAGCAGCCCCCAACAGGGGGGGTTCACTGAAGCTTTCTTT.

This clonotype came up a few times. The chain has TRBV12-3 or TRBV12-4 and TRBJ1-4; TRBD1 is a possible D gene (5 bases). The CDR3 covers 14 residues. Trimming left V 8 bases short and J 8 bases short, with 18 bases between. For the CDR3, the DNA is TGTGCCAGCGCGGGGGTCGGTTGGGACGAAAAACTGTTTTTT. This sequence encodes CASAGVGWDEKLFF.

This clonotype was seen a handful of times. One junction end disagrees with the germline gene, perhaps due to a read error. This rearrangement joins TRBV3-1 to TRBJ2-7; D may be TRBD1 (7 bases). The germline CDR1 and CDR2 sequences are LGHDT and YNNKEL (reference sequence). There are 13 residues in the CDR3. The CDR3 region is CPSSRQGGYEQYF. The CDR3 nucleotides are TGTCCCAGCAGCCGCCAGGGGGGATACGAGCAGTACTTC.

Comments on this clonotype: An end of the junction does not agree with germline; a read error may underlie this. The rearrangement uses TRBV5-1 and TRBJ2-5; 7 nucleotides align to TRBD2. There are 15 residues in the CDR3. Germline V lookup: CDR1 SGHRS, CDR2 YFSETQ. CDR3 DNA: TGCGCCAGCAGCTTGGCCCCAGGGACTAAAGAGACCCGGTACTTC. Residues: CASSLAPGTKETRYF.

The chain carries TRBV27 and TRBJ1-1; the D is unclear. V lost 10 bases and J lost 1, with 10 bases in between. This CDR3 has 12 amino acids. The V gene's germline CDR1 is MNHEY and CDR2 SMNVEV (reference sequence). CDR3: CATKPPNTEAFF. In nucleotides, the CDR3 is TGTGCCACCAAACCACCGAACACTGAAGCTTTCTTT.

This clonotype was observed a handful of times. The rearrangement uses TRBV20-1 and TRBJ2-1, with D unclear. V gave up 3 bases and J gave up 9 bases, with 9 bases separating them. The CDR3 covers 11 residues. Germline values: CDR1 DFQATT, CDR2 SNEGSKA (reference sequence). The CDR3: CSARPQGEQFF. The CDR3 bases are TGCAGTGCTAGGCCCCAAGGTGAGCAGTTCTTC.

The rearrangement joins TRBV9 to TRBJ2-1, with 9 nucleotides matching TRBD2. Per germline, CDR1 SGDLS and CDR2 YYNGEE. Germline trimming cut 0 bases from V and 9 bases from J; bases unmatched to any gene: 7. The CDR3 runs 15 residues. The CDR3 nucleotides read TGTGCCAGCAGCGTAGTTGCGGGAGGGCCTTTTGAGCAGTTCTTC. Translation gives CASSVVAGGPFEQFF.

About this clonotype itself: The conserved phenylalanine or tryptophan normally closing the CDR3 is absent here, so this likely arose from a read error. V and J are TRBV6-2 or TRBV6-3 and TRBJ2-1, with TRBD1 identical over 7 bases. The CDR3 has 14 amino acids. In germline, CDR1 is MNHEY, CDR2 SVGEGT. The ends lost 6 bases at V and 7 bases at J; junction bases unmatched: 9. CDR3 in amino acids: CASRLKQGLNEQFL. The CDR3 DNA follows: TGTGCCAGCAGACTCAAACAGGGGCTTAATGAGCAGTTCTTA.

Comment on this clonotype: The junction departs from germline at one end; a sequencing error may be responsible. This chain links TRBV6-5 with TRBJ1-2, with a weak D call TRBD1 (5 bases). Germline V gives CDR1 MNHEY, CDR2 SVGAGI. The CDR3 totals 12 residues. The CDR3 region is CAGSSPRDGYTF. The CDR3 bases are TGTGCCGGCAGTTCCCCCAGGGATGGCTACACCTTC.

This chain joins TRBV27 and TRBJ2-1; D unclear. This CDR3 spans 15 amino acids. Germline V gene data show CDR1 as MNHEY and CDR2 as SMNVEV (reference sequence). V was trimmed by 4 bases and J by 0 bases, leaving 10 bases between them. CDR3: CASSSRRNSYNEQFF. The CDR3 DNA is TGTGCCAGCAGTTCCCGACGGAACTCCTACAATGAGCAGTTCTTC.

Many counts were recorded for this clonotype. This rearrangement joins TRBV10-3 to TRBJ2-3; 7 bases match TRBD2. Germline loops: CDR1 ENHRY, CDR2 SYGVKD. With V trimmed by 11 bases and J by 0 bases, 8 bases remained unmatched. This CDR3 has 14 amino acids. The CDR3: CAGGGGPSTDTQYF. The CDR3 nucleotides read TGTGCCGGCGGCGGGGGACCTAGCACAGATACGCAGTATTTT.

The rearrangement joins TRBV20-1 to TRBJ2-7, with D possibly being TRBD2 (7 bases). The ends were cut back, 0 bases at V and 5 bases at J, with 17 bases in the middle. Germline CDR1 is DFQATT and CDR2 is SNEGSKA (reference sequence). There are 15 residues in the CDR3. The CDR3 bases are TGCAGTGCTAGAGACCCGAGGGGGAGGGCCCACGAGCAGTACTTC. Translation gives CSARDPRGRAHEQYF.

This chain connects TRBV6-5 to TRBJ2-1; possibly TRBD1 for D (6 bases). V was pared by 2 bases and J by 1 base, with 24 bases between. The CDR3 totals 20 residues. Per germline, CDR1 MNHEY and CDR2 SVGAGI. CDR3 region: CASSYPLGHTIPLSYNEQFF. The CDR3 DNA reads as TGTGCCAGCAGTTACCCGCTGGGACATACGATTCCTCTTTCCTACAATGAGCAGTTCTTC.

The chain links TRBV28 to TRBJ2-5, with 9 bases matching TRBD1. Germline-derived CDR1 and CDR2 are MDHEN and SYDVKM. Trimming cost V 3 bases and J 4 bases; bases outside gene matches: 12. This CDR3 spans 17 amino acids. CDR3 loop: CASSFRTWTGAGETQYF. CDR3 nucleotides: TGTGCCAGCAGTTTTAGGACCTGGACAGGGGCGGGAGAGACCCAGTACTTC.

The CDR3 nucleotides are TGTGCCAGCAAGGGGGTGGGAAAAAACATTCAGTACTTC. This encodes CASKGVGKNIQYF. This sequence joins TRBV27 and TRBJ2-4; tentatively, D is TRBD1 (6 bases). The germline V and J ends were trimmed by 7 bases and 4 bases, with 11 bases remaining between them. CDR1 and CDR2 from the germline V gene are MNHEY and SMNVEV (reference sequence). The CDR3 length is 13 residues.

The chain has TRBV12-3 or TRBV12-4 and TRBJ2-3; possibly TRBD2 for D (5 bases). This CDR3 comprises 15 residues. Trimming stripped 6 bases from V and 1 base from J, with 14 bases between. This chain's CDR3 is CASSPGVAGTDTQYF. Written as DNA, the CDR3 is TGTGCCAGCAGCCCCGGGGTGGCCGGCACAGATACGCAGTATTTT.

This clonotype was counted a few times. V usage is TRBV4-1 and J usage is TRBJ2-2; 8 bases are a match to TRBD2. The CDR3 consists of 18 residues. The ends lost 0 bases at V and 2 bases at J; junction bases unmatched: 8. Germline V gene sequence: CDR1 MGHRA, CDR2 YSYEKL. DNA for the CDR3: TGCGCCAGCAGCCAAGAGTCCGTAGGACTAGCAAACACCGGGGAGCTGTTTTTT. It encodes CASSQESVGLANTGELFF.

This clonotype is a singleton in its sample. The chain joins TRBV4-1 to TRBJ2-6; TRBD2 agrees at 10 bases. The junction had 10 bases not matched to a gene; V was cut back by 2 bases and J by 0 bases. The CDR3 runs to 20 residues. Per the germline V gene, CDR1 is MGHRA and CDR2 is YSYEKL. DNA of the CDR3: TGCGCCAGCAGCCAAAGGCTAGCGGGGGCTTCGAGCTCTGGGGCCAACGTCCTGACTTTC. This translates into CASSQRLAGASSSGANVLTF.

A word on this clonotype: This may come from a read error, since a much larger clone is one base off. J is TRBJ2-1 and V is TRBV4-1; D gene unclear. Germline CDR1 and CDR2: MGHRA and YSYEKL. The V end was cut by 0 bases, the J end by 11 bases, with 14 bases between. CDR3 length equals 14 residues. DNA for the CDR3: TGCGCCAGCAGCCAAGATCCCCCTTTGGGTAAGCAGTTCTTC. Protein product: CASSQDPPLGKQFF.

The V gene is TRBV20-1, the J gene TRBJ2-1; 15 positions match TRBD2. This CDR3 is built from 18 residues. With V trimmed by 3 bases and J by 2 bases, 8 bases remained unmatched. Looked up from germline, CDR1 is DFQATT and CDR2 is SNEGSKA (reference sequence). The CDR3: CSASPGLAGGPPYNEQFF. The CDR3 DNA sequence: TGCAGTGCTAGCCCCGGACTAGCGGGAGGGCCTCCCTACAATGAGCAGTTCTTC.